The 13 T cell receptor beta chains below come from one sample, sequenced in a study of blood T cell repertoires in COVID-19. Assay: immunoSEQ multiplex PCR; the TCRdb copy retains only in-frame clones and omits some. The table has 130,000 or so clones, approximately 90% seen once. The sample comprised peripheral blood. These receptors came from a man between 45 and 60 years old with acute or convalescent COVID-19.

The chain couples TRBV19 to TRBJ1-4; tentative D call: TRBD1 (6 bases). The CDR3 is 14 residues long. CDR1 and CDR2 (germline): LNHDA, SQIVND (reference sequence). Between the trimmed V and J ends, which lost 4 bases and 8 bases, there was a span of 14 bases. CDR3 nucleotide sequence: TGTGCCAGTAGTAGCCTGGACAGCGTGGAAAAACTGTTTTTT. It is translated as CASSSLDSVEKLFF.

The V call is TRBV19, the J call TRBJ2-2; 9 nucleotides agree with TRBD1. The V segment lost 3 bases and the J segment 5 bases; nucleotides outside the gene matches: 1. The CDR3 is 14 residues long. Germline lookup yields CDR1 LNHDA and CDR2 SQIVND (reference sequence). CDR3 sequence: CASSIGQGTGELFF. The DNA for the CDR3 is TGTGCCAGTAGTATTGGACAGGGGACCGGGGAGCTGTTTTTT.

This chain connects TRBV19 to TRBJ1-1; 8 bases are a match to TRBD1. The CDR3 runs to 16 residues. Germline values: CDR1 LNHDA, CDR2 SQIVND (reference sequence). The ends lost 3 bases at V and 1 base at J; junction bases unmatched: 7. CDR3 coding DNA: TGTGCCAGTAGTATGAGGGCCGGGACAGGGAACACTGAAGCTTTCTTT. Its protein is CASSMRAGTGNTEAFF.

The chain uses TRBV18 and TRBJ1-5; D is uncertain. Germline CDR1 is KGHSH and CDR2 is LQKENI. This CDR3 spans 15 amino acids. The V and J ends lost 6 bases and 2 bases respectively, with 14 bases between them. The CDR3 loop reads CASSPTAGRNQPQHF. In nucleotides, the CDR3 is TGTGCCAGCTCCCCTACTGCTGGTCGCAATCAGCCCCAGCATTTT.

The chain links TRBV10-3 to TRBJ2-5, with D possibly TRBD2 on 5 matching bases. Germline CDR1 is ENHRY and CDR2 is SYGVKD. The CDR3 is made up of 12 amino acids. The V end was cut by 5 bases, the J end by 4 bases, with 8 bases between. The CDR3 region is CAISRSGETQYF. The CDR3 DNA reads TGTGCCATCAGTCGGAGCGGAGAGACCCAGTACTTC.

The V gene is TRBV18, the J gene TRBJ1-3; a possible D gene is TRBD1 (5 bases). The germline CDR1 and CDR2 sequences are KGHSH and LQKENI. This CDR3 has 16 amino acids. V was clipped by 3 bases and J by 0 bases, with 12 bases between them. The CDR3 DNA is TGTGCCAGCTCACCGACTTCGGACATCTCTGGAAACACCATATATTTT. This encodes CASSPTSDISGNTIYF. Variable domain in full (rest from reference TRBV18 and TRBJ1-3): NAGVMQNPRHLVRRRGQEARLRCSPMKGHSHVYWYRQLPEEGLKFMVYLQKENIIDESGMPKERFSAEFPKEGPSILRIQQVVRGDSAAYFCASSPTSDISGNTIYFGEGSWLTVV.

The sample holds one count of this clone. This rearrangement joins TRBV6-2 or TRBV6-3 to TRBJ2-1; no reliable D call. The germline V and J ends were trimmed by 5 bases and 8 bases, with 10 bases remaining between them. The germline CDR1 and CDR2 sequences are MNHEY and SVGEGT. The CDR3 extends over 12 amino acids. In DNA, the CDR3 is TGTGCCAGCAGTGCGAGAGTTGATGAGCAGTTCTTC. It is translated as CASSARVDEQFF.

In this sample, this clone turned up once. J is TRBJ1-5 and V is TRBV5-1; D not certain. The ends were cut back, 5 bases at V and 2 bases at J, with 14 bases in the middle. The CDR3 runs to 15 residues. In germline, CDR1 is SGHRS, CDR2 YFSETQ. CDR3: CASSYDGAGNQPQHF. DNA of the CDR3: TGCGCCAGCAGTTACGACGGTGCGGGCAATCAGCCCCAGCATTTT.

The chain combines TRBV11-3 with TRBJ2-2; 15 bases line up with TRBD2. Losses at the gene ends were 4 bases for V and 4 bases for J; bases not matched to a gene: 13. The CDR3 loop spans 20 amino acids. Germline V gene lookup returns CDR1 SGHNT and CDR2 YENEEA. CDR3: CASSSSSGLAGGWLTGELFF. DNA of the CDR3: TGTGCCAGCAGCTCATCCTCGGGACTAGCGGGAGGATGGCTCACCGGGGAGCTGTTTTTT.

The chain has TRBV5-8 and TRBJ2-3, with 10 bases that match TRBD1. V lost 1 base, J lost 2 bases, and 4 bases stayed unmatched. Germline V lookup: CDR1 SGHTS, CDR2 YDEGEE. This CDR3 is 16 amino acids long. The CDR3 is CASSLTGQGFTDTQYF. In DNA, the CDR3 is TGTGCCAGCAGCTTGACGGGACAGGGGTTCACAGATACGCAGTATTTT.

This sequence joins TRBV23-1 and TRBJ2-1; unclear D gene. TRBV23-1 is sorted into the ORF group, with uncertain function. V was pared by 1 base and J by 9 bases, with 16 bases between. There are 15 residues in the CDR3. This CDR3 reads CASSQCRLSLSEQFF. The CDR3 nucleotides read TGCGCCAGCAGTCAATGTCGTCTTAGTCTGAGTGAGCAGTTCTTC.

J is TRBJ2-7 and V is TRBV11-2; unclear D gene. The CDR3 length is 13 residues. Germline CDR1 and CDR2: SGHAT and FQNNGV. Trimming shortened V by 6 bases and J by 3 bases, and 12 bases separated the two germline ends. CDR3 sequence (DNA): TGTGCCAGCAGTATTTCGACACTCTACGAGCAGTACTTC. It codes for CASSISTLYEQYF.

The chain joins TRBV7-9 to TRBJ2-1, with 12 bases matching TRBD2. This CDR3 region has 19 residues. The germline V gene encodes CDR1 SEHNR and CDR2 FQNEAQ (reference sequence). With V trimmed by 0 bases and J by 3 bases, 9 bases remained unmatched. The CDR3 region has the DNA TGTGCCAGCAGCTTAGCGACCACTAGCGGGAGGAAAATCTACAATGAGCAGTTCTTC. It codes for CASSLATTSGRKIYNEQFF.